Listed here is a single T cell receptor (beta chain). The antigen remains undetermined. With a J-beta primer mix and a sample-barcoded 5' primer, a second PCR ran 7 to 11 cycles. Carrying 12 random nucleotides, a template-switch adaptor labeled each individual cDNA molecule. In TCRdb, the 5' RACE reads were re-called with MiXCR into one record per CDR3 protein. The sample carries about 1.4 million distinct CDR3 sequences, around 59% recorded once. The data belong to a study of blood T cells in healthy people across ages. Overall study results and limits: In these data, TCR beta diversity tracked strongly with naive T cell percentage.

Peripheral blood, around 10 milliliters per donor, was collected. Total RNA, at least 5.5 micrograms per sample, came from PBMCs. The sample was blood. The sequence came from a man between 18 and 35 years old in good health.

CDR3 residues: CSVYRPLSGANVLTF. CDR3 bases: TGCAGCGTATACAGACCGTTATCTGGGGCCAACGTCCTGACTTTC. V is TRBV29-1 and J is TRBJ2-6; D is undetermined. The ends were cut back, 6 bases at V and 1 base at J, with 13 bases in the middle. CDR1 and CDR2 (germline): SQVTM, ANQGSEA. The CDR3 runs 15 residues.